What follows describes a single TCR beta chain. Germline loops: CDR1 LGHNA, CDR2 YNFKEQ. The CDR3 consists of 14 residues. V lost 4 bases and J lost 6, with 15 bases in between. This entry belongs to a study of T cell responses to AZD1222 COVID-19 vaccine. Profiled with immunoSEQ multiplex PCR; TCRdb holds only in-frame clones, not every one. The sample lists about 140,000 clones, 90% to 95% occurring once. The sequence came from an adult in good health. This chain connects TRBV4-2 to TRBJ2-5, with D maybe TRBD2 (6 bases). This sample comprised peripheral blood, obtained on day 0 of MenACWY control vaccination. The CDR3 DNA reads as TGTGCCAGCAGCCCCCCGGGGGTTTTAAAGACCCAGTACTTC. It codes for CASSPPGVLKTQYF.